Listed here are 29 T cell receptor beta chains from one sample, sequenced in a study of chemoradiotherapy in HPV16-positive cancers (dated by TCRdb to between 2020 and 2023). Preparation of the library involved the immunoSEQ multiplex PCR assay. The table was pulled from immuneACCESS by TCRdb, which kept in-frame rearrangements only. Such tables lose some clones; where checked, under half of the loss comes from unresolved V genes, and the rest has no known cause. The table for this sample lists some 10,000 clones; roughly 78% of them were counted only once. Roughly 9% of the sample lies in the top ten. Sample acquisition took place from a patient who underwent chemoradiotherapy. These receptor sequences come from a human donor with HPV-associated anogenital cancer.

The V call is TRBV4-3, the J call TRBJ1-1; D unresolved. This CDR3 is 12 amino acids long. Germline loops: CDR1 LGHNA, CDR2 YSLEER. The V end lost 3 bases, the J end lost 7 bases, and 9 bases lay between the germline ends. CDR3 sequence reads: CASSQLTGEAFF. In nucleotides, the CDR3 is TGCGCCAGCAGCCAGTTAACTGGTGAAGCTTTCTTT.

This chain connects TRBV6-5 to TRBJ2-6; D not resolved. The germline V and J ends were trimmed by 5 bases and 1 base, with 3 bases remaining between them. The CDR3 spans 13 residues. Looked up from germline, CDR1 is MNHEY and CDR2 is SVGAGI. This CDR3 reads CASSRSGANVLTF. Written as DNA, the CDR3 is TGTGCCAGCAGTAGATCTGGGGCCAACGTCCTGACTTTC.

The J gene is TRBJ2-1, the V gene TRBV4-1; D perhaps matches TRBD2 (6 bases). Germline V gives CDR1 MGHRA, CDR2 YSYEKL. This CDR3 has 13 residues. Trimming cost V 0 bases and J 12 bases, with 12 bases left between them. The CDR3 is CASSQDLISGQFF. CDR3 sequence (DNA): TGCGCCAGCAGCCAAGATTTAATTAGCGGGCAGTTCTTC.

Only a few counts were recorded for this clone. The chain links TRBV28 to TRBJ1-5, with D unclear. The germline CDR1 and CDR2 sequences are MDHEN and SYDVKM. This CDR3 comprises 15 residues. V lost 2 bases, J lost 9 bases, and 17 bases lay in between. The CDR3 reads CASSLAEGGLGPQHF. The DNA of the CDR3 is TGTGCCAGCAGTTTAGCCGAGGGAGGTTTGGGGCCCCAGCATTTT. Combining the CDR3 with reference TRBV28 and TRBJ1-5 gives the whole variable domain DVKVTQSSRYLVKRTGEKVFLECVQDMDHENMFWYRQDPGLGLRLIYFSYDVKMKEKGDIPEGYSVSREKKERFSLILESASTNQTSMYLCASSLAEGGLGPQHFGDGTRLSIL.

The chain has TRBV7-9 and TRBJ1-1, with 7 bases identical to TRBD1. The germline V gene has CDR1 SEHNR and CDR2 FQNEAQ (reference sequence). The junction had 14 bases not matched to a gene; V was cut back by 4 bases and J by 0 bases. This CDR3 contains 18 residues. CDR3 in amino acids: CASSSRNSGTVMNTEAFF. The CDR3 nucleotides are TGTGCCAGCAGCTCACGTAATTCCGGGACAGTGATGAACACTGAAGCTTTCTTT.

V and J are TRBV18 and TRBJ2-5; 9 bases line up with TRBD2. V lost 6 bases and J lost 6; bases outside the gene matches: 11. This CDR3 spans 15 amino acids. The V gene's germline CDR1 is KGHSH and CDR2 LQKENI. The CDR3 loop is CASSPGTSIAQTQYF. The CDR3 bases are TGTGCCAGCTCCCCCGGGACTAGCATCGCGCAGACCCAGTACTTC.

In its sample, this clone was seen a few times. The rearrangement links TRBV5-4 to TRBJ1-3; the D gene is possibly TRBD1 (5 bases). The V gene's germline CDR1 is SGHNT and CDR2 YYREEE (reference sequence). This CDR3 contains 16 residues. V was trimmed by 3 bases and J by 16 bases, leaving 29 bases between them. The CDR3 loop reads CASSSRGSPGLPLKYF. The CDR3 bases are TGTGCCAGCAGCTCGAGGGGCAGCCCCGGTCTTCCGCTTAAGTATTTT.

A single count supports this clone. CDR3 in amino acids: CASRPRTGAEKLFF. CDR3 nucleotides: TGTGCCAGCAGACCCCGGACAGGTGCCGAAAAACTGTTTTTT. The chain joins TRBV6-5 to TRBJ1-4; TRBD1 matches 7 bases. Looked up from germline, CDR1 is MNHEY and CDR2 is SVGAGI. The CDR3 consists of 14 residues. Trimming cost V 6 bases and J 8 bases; bases outside gene matches: 9.

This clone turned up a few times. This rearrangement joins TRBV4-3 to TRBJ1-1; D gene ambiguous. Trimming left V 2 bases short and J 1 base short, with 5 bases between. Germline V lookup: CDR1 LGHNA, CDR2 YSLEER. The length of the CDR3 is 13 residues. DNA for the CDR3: TGCGCCAGCAGCCAAAATGGGAACACTGAAGCTTTCTTT. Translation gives CASSQNGNTEAFF.

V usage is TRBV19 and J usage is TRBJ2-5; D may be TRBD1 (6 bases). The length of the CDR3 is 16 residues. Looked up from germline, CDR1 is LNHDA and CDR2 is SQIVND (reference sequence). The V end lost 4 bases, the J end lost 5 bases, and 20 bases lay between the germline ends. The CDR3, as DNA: TGTGCCAGTAGTAGGGCAGGGGTGGTATTGATGGAGACCCAGTACTTC. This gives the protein CASSRAGVVLMETQYF.

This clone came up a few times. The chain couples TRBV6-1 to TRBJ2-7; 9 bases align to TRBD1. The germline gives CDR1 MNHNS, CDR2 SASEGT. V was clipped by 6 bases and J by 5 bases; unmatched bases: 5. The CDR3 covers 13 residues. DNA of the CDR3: TGTGCCAGCAGGGGGACAGGGCCAGACGAGCAGTACTTC. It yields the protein CASRGTGPDEQYF.

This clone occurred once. In DNA, the CDR3 is TGTGCCAGCAGCTTGGGGGCCCTACAGCCCCAGCATTTT. Amino acid sequence: CASSLGALQPQHF. The chain combines TRBV5-6 with TRBJ1-5; D is uncertain. The CDR3 runs 13 residues. The germline CDR1 and CDR2 sequences are SGHDT and YYEEEE. Deletions cut 0 bases from V and 7 bases from J, with 8 bases between.

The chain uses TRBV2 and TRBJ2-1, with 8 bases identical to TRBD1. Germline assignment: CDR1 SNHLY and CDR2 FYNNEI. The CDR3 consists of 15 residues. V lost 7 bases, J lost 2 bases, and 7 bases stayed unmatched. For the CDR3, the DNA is TGTGCCAGCATTAAGGACAGGGTAACCTACAATGAGCAGTTCTTC. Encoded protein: CASIKDRVTYNEQFF.

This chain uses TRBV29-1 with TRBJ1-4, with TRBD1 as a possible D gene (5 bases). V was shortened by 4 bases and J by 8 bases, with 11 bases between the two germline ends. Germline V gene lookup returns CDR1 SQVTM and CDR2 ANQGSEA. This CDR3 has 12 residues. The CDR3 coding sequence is TGCAGCGTTGCGGACACAAGAGAAAAACTGTTTTTT. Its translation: CSVADTREKLFF.

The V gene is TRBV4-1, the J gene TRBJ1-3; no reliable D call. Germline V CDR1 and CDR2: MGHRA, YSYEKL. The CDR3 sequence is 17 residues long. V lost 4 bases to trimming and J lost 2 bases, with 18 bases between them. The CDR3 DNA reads TGCGCCAGCAGCCGATCCGGGATTGTGGTCACTGGAAACACCATATATTTT. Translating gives CASSRSGIVVTGNTIYF.

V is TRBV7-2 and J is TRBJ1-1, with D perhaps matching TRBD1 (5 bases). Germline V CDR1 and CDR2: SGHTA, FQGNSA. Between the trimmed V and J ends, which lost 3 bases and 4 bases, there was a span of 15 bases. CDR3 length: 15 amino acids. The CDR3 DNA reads TGTGCCAGCAGCTTTATGGGACGGACCCCCACTGAAGCTTTCTTT. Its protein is CASSFMGRTPTEAFF. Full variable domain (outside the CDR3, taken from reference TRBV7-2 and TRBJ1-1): GAGVSQSPSNKVTEKGKDVELRCDPISGHTALYWYRQSLGQGLEFLIYFQGNSAPDKSGLPSDRFSAERTGGSVSTLTIQRTQQEDSAVYLCASSFMGRTPTEAFFGQGTRLTVV.

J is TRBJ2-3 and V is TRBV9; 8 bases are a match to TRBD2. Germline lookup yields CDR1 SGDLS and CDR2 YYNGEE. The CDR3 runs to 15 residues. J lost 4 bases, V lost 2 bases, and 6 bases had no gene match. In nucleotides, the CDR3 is TGTGCCAGCAGCGTGGACCCGGGGGGGGCAGATACGCAGTATTTT. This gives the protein CASSVDPGGADTQYF.

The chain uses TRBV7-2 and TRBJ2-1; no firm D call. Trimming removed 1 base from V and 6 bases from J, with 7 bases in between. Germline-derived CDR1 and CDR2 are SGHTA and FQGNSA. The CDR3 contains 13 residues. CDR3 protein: CASSLVATNEQFF. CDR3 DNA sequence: TGTGCCAGCAGCTTAGTGGCTACCAATGAGCAGTTCTTC.

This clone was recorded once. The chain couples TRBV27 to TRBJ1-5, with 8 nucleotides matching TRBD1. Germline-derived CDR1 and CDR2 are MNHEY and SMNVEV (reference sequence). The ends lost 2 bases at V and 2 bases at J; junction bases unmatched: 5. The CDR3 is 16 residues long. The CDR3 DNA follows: TGTGCCAGCAGTTTAACAGGGGGAGGGGGCAATCAGCCCCAGCATTTT. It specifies CASSLTGGGGNQPQHF.

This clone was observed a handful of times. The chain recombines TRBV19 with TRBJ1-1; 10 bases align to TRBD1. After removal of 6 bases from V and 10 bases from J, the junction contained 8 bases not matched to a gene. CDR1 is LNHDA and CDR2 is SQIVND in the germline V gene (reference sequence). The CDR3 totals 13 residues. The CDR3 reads CASRPTGGGGAFF. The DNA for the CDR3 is TGTGCCAGTAGGCCGACAGGGGGCGGAGGAGCTTTCTTT.

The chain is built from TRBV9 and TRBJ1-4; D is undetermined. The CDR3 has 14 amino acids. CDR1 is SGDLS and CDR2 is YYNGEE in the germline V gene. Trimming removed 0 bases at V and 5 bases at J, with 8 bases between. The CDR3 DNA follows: TGTGCCAGCAGCGTAGGGAGCCCGAATGAAAAACTGTTTTTT. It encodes CASSVGSPNEKLFF.

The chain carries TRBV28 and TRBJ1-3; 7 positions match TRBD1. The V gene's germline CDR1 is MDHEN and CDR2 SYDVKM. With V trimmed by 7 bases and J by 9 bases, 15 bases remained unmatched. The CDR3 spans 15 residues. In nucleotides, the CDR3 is TGTGCCAGCACCCTGGGGAGGGGGCCAGGGGCCACCATATATTTT. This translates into CASTLGRGPGATIYF.

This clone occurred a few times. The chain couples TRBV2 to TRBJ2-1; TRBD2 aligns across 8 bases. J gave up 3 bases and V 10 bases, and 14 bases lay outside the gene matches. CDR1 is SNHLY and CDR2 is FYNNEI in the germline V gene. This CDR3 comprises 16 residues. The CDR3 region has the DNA TGTGCCACCTTCAGTGCGGGGGGCTTCCTCTACAATGAGCAGTTCTTC. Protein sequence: CATFSAGGFLYNEQFF.

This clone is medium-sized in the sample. CDR3 sequence: CASSSTRSYEQYF. CDR3 sequence (DNA): TGTGCCAGCAGCTCCACTCGGTCCTACGAGCAGTACTTC. V and J are TRBV7-2 and TRBJ2-7; unclear D gene. The CDR3 has 13 amino acids. Trimming took 4 bases from V and 1 from J, leaving 8 bases between them. Germline CDR1 and CDR2: SGHTA and FQGNSA.

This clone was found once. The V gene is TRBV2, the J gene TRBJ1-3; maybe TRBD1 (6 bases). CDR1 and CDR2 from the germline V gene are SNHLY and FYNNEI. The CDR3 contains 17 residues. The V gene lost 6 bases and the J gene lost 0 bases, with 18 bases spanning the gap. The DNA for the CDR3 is TGTGCCAGCAGGAACCGGGACACAATCTTCTCTGGAAACACCATATATTTT. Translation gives CASRNRDTIFSGNTIYF.

The CDR3 coding sequence is TGTGCCAGCACCCTTAGCGGGGGCGAAACCGGGGAGCTGTTTTTT. Translating gives CASTLSGGETGELFF. The rearrangement joins TRBV2 to TRBJ2-2; 9 nucleotides align to TRBD2. This CDR3 spans 15 amino acids. After removal of 7 bases from V and 5 bases from J, the junction contained 8 bases not matched to a gene. Germline V gene lookup returns CDR1 SNHLY and CDR2 FYNNEI.

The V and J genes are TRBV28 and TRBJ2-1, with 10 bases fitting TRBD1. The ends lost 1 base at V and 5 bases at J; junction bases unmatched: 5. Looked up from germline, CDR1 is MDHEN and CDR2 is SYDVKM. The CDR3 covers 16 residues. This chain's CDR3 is CASSLLPGTGDNEQFF. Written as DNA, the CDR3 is TGTGCCAGCAGTTTATTGCCGGGGACAGGGGACAATGAGCAGTTCTTC. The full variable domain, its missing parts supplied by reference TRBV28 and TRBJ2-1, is DVKVTQSSRYLVKRTGEKVFLECVQDMDHENMFWYRQDPGLGLRLIYFSYDVKMKEKGDIPEGYSVSREKKERFSLILESASTNQTSMYLCASSLLPGTGDNEQFFGPGTRLTVL.

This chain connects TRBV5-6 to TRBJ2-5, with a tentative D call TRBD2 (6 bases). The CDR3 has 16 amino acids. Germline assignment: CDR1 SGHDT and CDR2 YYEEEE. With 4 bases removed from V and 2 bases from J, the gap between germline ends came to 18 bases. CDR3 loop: CASSPFLGRGQETQYF. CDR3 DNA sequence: TGTGCCAGCAGCCCCTTTCTGGGGCGGGGACAAGAGACCCAGTACTTC.

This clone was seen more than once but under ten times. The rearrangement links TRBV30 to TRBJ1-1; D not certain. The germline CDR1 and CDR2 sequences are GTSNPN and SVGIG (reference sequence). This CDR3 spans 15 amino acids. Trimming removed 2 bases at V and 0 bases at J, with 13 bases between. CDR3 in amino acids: CAWSPPIGLNTEAFF. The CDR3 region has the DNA TGTGCCTGGAGTCCCCCCATCGGGTTGAACACTGAAGCTTTCTTT.